The text below deals with one TCR beta chain. This entry belongs to a study of control samples from healthy donors and cancer patients. Germline loops: CDR1 MNHEY, CDR2 SVGAGI. The CDR3 is 14 amino acids. The junction had 11 bases not matched to a gene; V was cut back by 8 bases and J by 5 bases. Data came from immunoSEQ multiplex PCR; TCRdb stores just in-frame clones and leaves some out. The sample consists of 150,000 to 190,000 clones, about 93% of them appearing once. The sequenced sample was blood. The chain carries TRBV6-5 and TRBJ1-1, with 7 bases lining up with TRBD1. The receptor was derived from a man aged 50 to 59 in good health. CDR3 sequence (DNA): TGTGCCAGCTTAACGACAGGGTCACGAACTGAAGCTTTCTTT. Translating gives CASLTTGSRTEAFF.